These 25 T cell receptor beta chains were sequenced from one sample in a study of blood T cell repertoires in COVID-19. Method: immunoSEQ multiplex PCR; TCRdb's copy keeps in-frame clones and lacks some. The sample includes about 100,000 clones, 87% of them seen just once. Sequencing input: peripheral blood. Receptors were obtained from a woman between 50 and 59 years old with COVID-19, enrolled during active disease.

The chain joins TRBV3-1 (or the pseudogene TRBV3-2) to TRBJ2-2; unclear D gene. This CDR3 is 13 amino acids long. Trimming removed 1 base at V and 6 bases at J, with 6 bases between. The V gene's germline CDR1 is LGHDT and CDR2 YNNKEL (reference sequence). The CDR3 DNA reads TGTGCCAGCAGCCAAGGAGTGGCCGGGGAGCTGTTTTTT. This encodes CASSQGVAGELFF.

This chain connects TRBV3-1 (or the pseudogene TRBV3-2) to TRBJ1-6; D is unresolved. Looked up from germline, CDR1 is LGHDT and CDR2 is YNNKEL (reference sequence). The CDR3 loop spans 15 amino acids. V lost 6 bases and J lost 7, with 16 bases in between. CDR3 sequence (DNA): TGTGCCAGCAGACCCAACTACAAGATCAATTCACCCCTCCACTTT. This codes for CASRPNYKINSPLHF.

CDR3 coding DNA: TGTGCCAGCAGTCAGGGACAGCACAATGAGCAGTTCTTC. This gives the protein CASSQGQHNEQFF. The chain couples TRBV12-3 or TRBV12-4 to TRBJ2-1; 7 nucleotides match TRBD1. There are 13 residues in the CDR3. V lost 5 bases, J lost 5 bases, and 3 bases stayed unmatched.

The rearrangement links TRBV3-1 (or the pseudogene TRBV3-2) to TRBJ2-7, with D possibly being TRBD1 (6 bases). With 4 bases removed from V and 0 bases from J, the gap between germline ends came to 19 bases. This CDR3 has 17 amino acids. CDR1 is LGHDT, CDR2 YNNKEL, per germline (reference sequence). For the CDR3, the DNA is TGTGCCAGCAGCCGTTCGACAGGCCCAATCAGCTCCTACGAGCAGTACTTC. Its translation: CASSRSTGPISSYEQYF.

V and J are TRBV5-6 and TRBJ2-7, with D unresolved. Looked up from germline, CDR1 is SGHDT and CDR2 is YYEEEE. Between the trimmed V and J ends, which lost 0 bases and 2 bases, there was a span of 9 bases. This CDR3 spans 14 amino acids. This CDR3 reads CASSLGFYTYEQYF. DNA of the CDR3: TGTGCCAGCAGCTTGGGTTTTTATACCTACGAGCAGTACTTC.

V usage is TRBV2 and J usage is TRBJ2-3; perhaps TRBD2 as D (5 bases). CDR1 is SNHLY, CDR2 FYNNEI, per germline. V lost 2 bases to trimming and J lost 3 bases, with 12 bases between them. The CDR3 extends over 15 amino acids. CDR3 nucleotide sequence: TGTGCCAGCAGTGAATTGCGATTAGCGACAGATACGCAGTATTTT. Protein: CASSELRLATDTQYF.

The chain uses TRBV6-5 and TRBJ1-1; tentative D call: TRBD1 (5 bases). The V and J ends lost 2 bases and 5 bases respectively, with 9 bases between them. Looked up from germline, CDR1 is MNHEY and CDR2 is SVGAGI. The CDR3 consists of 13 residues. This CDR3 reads CASSYGGTTEAFF. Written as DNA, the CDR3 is TGTGCCAGCAGTTACGGGGGGACGACTGAAGCTTTCTTT.

The CDR3 here is CASQPGQAQMTLAKNIQYF. CDR3 DNA sequence: TGTGCCAGTCAACCGGGACAGGCGCAGATGACCCTAGCCAAAAACATTCAGTACTTC. V is TRBV10-3 and J is TRBJ2-4; 8 nucleotides align to TRBD1. V lost 10 bases to trimming and J lost 0 bases; unmatched junction nucleotides: 20. The germline CDR1 and CDR2 sequences are ENHRY and SYGVKD. CDR3 length: 19 amino acids.

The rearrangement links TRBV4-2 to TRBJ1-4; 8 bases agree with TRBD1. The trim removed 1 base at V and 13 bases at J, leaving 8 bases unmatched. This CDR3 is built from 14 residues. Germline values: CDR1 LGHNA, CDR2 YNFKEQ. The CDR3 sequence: CASSQAGQDTSLFF. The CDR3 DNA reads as TGTGCCAGCAGCCAAGCGGGACAGGATACTTCACTGTTTTTT.

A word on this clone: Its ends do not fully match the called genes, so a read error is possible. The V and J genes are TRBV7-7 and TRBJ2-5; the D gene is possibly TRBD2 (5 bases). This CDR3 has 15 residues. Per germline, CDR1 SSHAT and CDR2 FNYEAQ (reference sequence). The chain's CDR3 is CASTRLGGSQETQYF. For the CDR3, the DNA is TGTGCTAGCACCCGTCTTGGAGGTAGTCAAGAGACCCAGTACTTC.

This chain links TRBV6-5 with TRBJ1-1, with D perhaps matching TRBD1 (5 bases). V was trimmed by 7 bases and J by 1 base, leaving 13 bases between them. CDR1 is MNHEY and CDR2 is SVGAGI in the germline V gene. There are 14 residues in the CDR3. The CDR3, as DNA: TGTGCCAGCAAGGAGGGGAGTGGGAACACTGAAGCTTTCTTT. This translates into CASKEGSGNTEAFF.

The CDR3 bases are TGTGCCAGTAGTGTAGGGGCTTTAAGCAATCAGCCCCAGCATTTT. This codes for CASSVGALSNQPQHF. V usage is TRBV19 and J usage is TRBJ1-5, with D perhaps TRBD1 (5 bases). Between the trimmed V and J ends, which lost 5 bases and 1 base, there was a span of 12 bases. Looked up from germline, CDR1 is LNHDA and CDR2 is SQIVND (reference sequence). CDR3 length equals 15 residues. The full variable domain, in which reference TRBV19 and TRBJ1-5 provide the parts outside the CDR3, is DGGITQSPKYLFRKEGQNVTLSCEQNLNHDAMYWYRQDPGQGLRLIYYSQIVNDFQKGDIAEGYSVSREKKESFPLTVTSAQKNPTAFYLCASSVGALSNQPQHFGDGTRLSIL.

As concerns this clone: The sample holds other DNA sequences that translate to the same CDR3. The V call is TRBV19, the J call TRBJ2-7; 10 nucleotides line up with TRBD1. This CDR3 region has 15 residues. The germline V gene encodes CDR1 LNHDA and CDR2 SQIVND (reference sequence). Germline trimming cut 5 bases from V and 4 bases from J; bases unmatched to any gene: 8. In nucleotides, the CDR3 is TGTGCCAGTAGTTCCCGGACAGGGGGACTTTACGAGCAGTACTTC. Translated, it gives CASSSRTGGLYEQYF. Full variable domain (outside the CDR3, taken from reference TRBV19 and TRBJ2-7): DGGITQSPKYLFRKEGQNVTLSCEQNLNHDAMYWYRQDPGQGLRLIYYSQIVNDFQKGDIAEGYSVSREKKESFPLTVTSAQKNPTAFYLCASSSRTGGLYEQYFGPGTRLTVT.

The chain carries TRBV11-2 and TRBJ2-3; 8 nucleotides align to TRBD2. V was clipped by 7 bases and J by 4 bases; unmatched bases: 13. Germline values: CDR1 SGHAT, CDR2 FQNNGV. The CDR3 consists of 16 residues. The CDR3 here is CASTPREGRQADTQYF. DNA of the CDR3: TGTGCCAGCACCCCCCGGGAGGGGCGCCAAGCAGATACGCAGTATTTT.

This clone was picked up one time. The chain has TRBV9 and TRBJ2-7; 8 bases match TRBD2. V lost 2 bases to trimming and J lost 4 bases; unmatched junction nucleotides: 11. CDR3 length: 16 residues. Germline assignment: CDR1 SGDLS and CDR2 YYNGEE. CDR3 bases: TGTGCCAGCAGCGTCTCTACCGGGACTAGTCTATACGAGCAGTACTTC. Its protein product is CASSVSTGTSLYEQYF. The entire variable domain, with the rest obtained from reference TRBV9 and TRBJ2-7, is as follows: DSGVTQTPKHLITATGQRVTLRCSPRSGDLSVYWYQQSLDQGLQFLIQYYNGEERAKGNILERFSAQQFPDLHSELNLSSLELGDSALYFCASSVSTGTSLYEQYFGPGTRLTVT.

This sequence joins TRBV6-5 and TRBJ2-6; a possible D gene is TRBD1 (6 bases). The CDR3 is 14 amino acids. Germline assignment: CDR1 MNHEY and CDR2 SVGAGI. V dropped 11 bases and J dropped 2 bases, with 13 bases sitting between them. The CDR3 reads CAGGQHTGANVLTF. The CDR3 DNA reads TGTGCCGGTGGACAGCACACTGGGGCCAACGTCCTGACTTTC.

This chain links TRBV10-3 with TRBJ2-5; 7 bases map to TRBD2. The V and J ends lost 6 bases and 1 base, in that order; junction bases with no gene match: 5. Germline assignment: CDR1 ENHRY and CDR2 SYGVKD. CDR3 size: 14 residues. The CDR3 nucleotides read TGTGCCATCAGGGGAGCGGGGACCCAAGAGACCCAGTACTTC. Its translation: CAIRGAGTQETQYF.

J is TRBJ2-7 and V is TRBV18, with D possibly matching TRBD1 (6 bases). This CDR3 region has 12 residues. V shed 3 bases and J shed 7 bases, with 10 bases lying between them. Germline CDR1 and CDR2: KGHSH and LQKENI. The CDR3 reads CASSPGHEEQYF. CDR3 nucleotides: TGTGCCAGCTCACCGGGACACGAGGAGCAGTACTTC. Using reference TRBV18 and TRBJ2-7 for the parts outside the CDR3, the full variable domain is NAGVMQNPRHLVRRRGQEARLRCSPMKGHSHVYWYRQLPEEGLKFMVYLQKENIIDESGMPKERFSAEFPKEGPSILRIQQVVRGDSAAYFCASSPGHEEQYFGPGTRLTVT.

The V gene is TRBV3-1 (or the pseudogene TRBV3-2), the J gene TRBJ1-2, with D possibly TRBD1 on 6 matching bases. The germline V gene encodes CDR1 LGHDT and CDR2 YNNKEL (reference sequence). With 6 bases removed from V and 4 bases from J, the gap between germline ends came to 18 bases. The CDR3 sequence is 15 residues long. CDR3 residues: CASRQKGGGAYGYTF. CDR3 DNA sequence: TGTGCCAGCAGGCAAAAGGGAGGGGGAGCCTATGGCTACACCTTC.

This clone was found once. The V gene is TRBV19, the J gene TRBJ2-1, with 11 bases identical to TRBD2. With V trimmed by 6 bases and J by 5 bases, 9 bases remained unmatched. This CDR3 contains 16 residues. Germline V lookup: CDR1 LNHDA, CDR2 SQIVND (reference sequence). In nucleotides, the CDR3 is TGTGCCAGTAGCTCTCTACTAGCGGGGGCGCACAATGAGCAGTTCTTC. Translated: CASSSLLAGAHNEQFF.

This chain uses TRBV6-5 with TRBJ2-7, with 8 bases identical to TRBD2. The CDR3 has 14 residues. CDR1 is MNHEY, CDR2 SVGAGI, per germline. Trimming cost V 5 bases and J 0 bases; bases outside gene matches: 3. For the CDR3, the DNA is TGTGCCAGCAGTAGACTAGCGTCCTCCTACGAGCAGTACTTC. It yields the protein CASSRLASSYEQYF.

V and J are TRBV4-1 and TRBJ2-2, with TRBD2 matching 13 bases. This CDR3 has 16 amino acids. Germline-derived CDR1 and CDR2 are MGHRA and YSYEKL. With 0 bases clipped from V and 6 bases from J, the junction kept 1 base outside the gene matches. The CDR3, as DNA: TGCGCCAGCAGCCAAGAGGGACTAGCGGGATCCGGGGAGCTGTTTTTT. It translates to CASSQEGLAGSGELFF.

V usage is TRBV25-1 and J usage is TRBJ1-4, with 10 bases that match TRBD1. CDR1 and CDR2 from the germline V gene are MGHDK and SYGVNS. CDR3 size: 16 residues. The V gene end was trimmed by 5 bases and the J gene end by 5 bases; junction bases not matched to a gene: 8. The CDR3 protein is CASSPLPGQGNEKLFF. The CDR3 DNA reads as TGTGCCAGCAGTCCTCTTCCGGGACAGGGGAATGAAAAACTGTTTTTT.

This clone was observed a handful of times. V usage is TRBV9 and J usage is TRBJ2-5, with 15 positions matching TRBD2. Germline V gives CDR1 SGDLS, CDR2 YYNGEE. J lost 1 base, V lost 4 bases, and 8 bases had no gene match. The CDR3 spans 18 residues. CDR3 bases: TGTGCCAGCAGCACCGGGACTAGCGGGGGGCTAGTCCAAGAGACCCAGTACTTC. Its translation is CASSTGTSGGLVQETQYF.

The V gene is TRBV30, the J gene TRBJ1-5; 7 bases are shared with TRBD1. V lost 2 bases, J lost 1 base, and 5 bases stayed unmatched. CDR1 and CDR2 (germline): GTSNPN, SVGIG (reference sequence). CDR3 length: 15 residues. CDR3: CAWSRQGRSNQPQHF. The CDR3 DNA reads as TGTGCCTGGAGTAGACAGGGAAGGAGCAATCAGCCCCAGCATTTT.